A single sample gave rise to the 3 T cell receptor beta chains below, sequenced in a study of patients and donors after allogeneic stem cell transplantation (dated by TCRdb to 2020 to 2022). Library generation was performed with RT-PCR. Sequencing took place on a NextSeq 550. The public reads were reprocessed in TCRdb via fastp at Q25 and MiXCR, keeping in-frame beta chains. Rows matching on CDR3 protein sequence are summarized as one entry with the most common DNA and genes. The sample yields more than 75,000 distinct CDR3 sequences; roughly 4.9% were counted once. The ten most abundant clones make up about 2.8% of the sample. Input material: blood, either unsorted or a sorted T cell fraction (not recorded which). The receptors were sampled from a human donor who was either an allogeneic HSCT recipient or a stem cell or donor lymphocyte infusion donor (not recorded which). It is not recorded whose cells these are; they may come from a transplant donor.

There are a few counts of this clonotype. CDR3 amino acids: CASSLLSTNSGNTIYF. CDR3 DNA: TGTGCCAGCAGCTTATTGTCAACCAACTCTGGAAACACCATATATTTT. The rearrangement uses TRBV7-2 and TRBJ1-3; D uncertain. CDR1 and CDR2 (germline): SGHTA, FQGNSA. V lost 2 bases and J 0 bases, leaving 11 bases between the germline ends. This CDR3 has 16 amino acids.

The sample holds many counts of this clonotype. The chain links TRBV7-2 to TRBJ1-5; D is unresolved. The V end was cut by 5 bases, the J end by 3 bases, with 8 bases between. There are 13 residues in the CDR3. Germline CDR1 is SGHTA and CDR2 is FQGNSA. CDR3 DNA sequence: TGTGCCAGCAGCCCCCATACCAATCAGCCCCAGCATTTT. Its translation is CASSPHTNQPQHF.

The chain has TRBV7-9 and TRBJ2-6; D remains unclear. The V gene lost 5 bases and the J gene lost 0 bases, with 14 bases spanning the gap. This CDR3 comprises 17 residues. Per the germline V gene, CDR1 is SEHNR and CDR2 is FQNEAQ (reference sequence). The DNA of the CDR3 is TGTGCCAGCAGCCCCAATCCAGCGAACTCTGGGGCCAACGTCCTGACTTTC. It is translated as CASSPNPANSGANVLTF.